Included here is one T cell receptor beta chain sequence, with context. Its antigen remains unidentified. The CDR3 has 14 residues. After removal of 7 bases from V and 7 bases from J, the junction contained 6 bases not matched to a gene. CDR1 and CDR2 from the germline V gene are SNHLY and FYNNEI. The assay was immunoSEQ multiplex PCR, and TCRdb's table has in-frame clones only and misses some. Found here are 83,000 or so clones, around four fifths of them singletons; the top ten hold roughly 0.82%. The sample comes from a study of radiotherapy plus CTLA-4 blockade in lung cancer. As for the study in general: Objective responses arose in 18% of patients, and around 30% experienced disease control. Points from the study as a whole: In blood, TCR clones derived from the tumor expanded after radiotherapy plus ipilimumab.

The TCR was taken from a human donor with non-small cell lung cancer who had stable disease on radiotherapy plus ipilimumab. The specimen comprised peripheral blood, sampled from a patient treated with radiotherapy plus ipilimumab. This chain links TRBV2 with TRBJ2-2; 10 bases align to TRBD1. The CDR3 DNA reads TGTGCCAGCACGGAGACAGGGGGCTACGGGGAGCTGTTTTTT. It encodes CASTETGGYGELFF.